These 14 T cell receptor beta chains were all obtained from the same sample, sequenced in a study of cytomegalovirus exposure and HLA in healthy donors. The PCR contained 60 Vbeta and 13 Jbeta primers. Measured with immunoSEQ multiplex PCR; TCRdb has only the in-frame clones, and not every one. The repertoire holds approximately 130,000 clones, with 65% to 85% as singletons. Sequencing used PBMCs. The receptor set was obtained from a middle-aged man in good health and CMV-seronegative.

The chain combines TRBV18 with TRBJ2-1, with D possibly TRBD2 on 6 matching bases. The V gene lost 3 bases and the J gene lost 7 bases, with 19 bases spanning the gap. The CDR3 is 16 amino acids. Germline V gene lookup returns CDR1 KGHSH and CDR2 LQKENI. The CDR3 nucleotides read TGTGCCAGCTCACCGAGGGTTGGAGGGAGAGTGAATGAGCAGTTCTTC. This sequence encodes CASSPRVGGRVNEQFF.

With respect to this clone: At one boundary the junction diverges from the germline segment, which might be a read error. DNA of the CDR3: TGCAGCGTTGAAAGGGCCCGCGGGAGCAAGTTCGCCTTC. This sequence encodes CSVERARGSKFAF. The chain employs TRBV29-1 and TRBJ1-2; D unresolved. This CDR3 is 13 amino acids long. CDR1 and CDR2 from the germline V gene are SQVTM and ANQGSEA.

In DNA form, the CDR3 reads TGCAGTGCCAAGAACACCGGGGAGCTGTTTTTT. This sequence encodes CSAKNTGELFF. This chain connects TRBV20-1 to TRBJ2-2; no clear D. Germline CDR1 reads DFQATT; CDR2 reads SNEGSKA (reference sequence). The CDR3 contains 11 residues. V lost 6 bases and J lost 1, with 3 bases in between.

This sequence joins TRBV6-5 and TRBJ2-2; a weak D match, TRBD2 (6 bases). The length of the CDR3 is 15 residues. Germline assignment: CDR1 MNHEY and CDR2 SVGAGI. Trimming pared 6 bases from V and 4 bases from J, leaving 15 bases between. CDR3 sequence reads: CASRSPGLSTGELFF. The CDR3 nucleotides are TGTGCCAGCAGGTCCCCGGGACTTTCCACCGGGGAGCTGTTTTTT.

The chain couples TRBV28 to TRBJ2-2; a possible D gene is TRBD2 (5 bases). This CDR3 has 14 amino acids. V was pared by 8 bases and J by 5 bases, with 15 bases between. Germline V gene lookup returns CDR1 MDHEN and CDR2 SYDVKM. The CDR3 coding sequence is TGTGCCAGCGGCCTCGGGGAGAGAACCGGGGAGCTGTTTTTT. Its protein is CASGLGERTGELFF.

This clone was counted only a few times. The chain recombines TRBV29-1 with TRBJ2-5; a possible D gene is TRBD1 (5 bases). The J call may be wrong; the DNA end is better matched by TRBJ2-7. This CDR3 region has 14 residues. Germline V gene sequence: CDR1 SQVTM, CDR2 ANQGSEA. The CDR3 spells CSVVIGQGAYEQYF. CDR3 coding DNA: TGCAGCGTTGTGATTGGACAAGGAGCCTACGAGCAGTACTTC.

The genes are TRBV5-1 and TRBJ1-5; D is unresolved. Trimming stripped 4 bases from V and 1 base from J, with 9 bases between. Per germline, CDR1 SGHRS and CDR2 YFSETQ. The CDR3 consists of 14 residues. CDR3 nucleotide sequence: TGCGCCAGCAGCGCGGGGATGAGCAATCAGCCCCAGCATTTT. Translated: CASSAGMSNQPQHF.

The chain has TRBV28 and TRBJ2-7, with 8 bases that match TRBD2. The CDR3 consists of 14 residues. V lost 8 bases to trimming and J lost 2 bases; unmatched junction nucleotides: 8. Germline CDR1 reads MDHEN; CDR2 reads SYDVKM. The CDR3, as DNA: TGTGCCAGCTGGTCCGGGGGGGGGACCTACGAGCAGTACTTC. Its protein is CASWSGGGTYEQYF.

This chain connects TRBV11-2 to TRBJ2-2; D is unresolved. In germline, CDR1 is SGHAT, CDR2 FQNNGV. CDR3 length equals 13 residues. V lost 3 bases and J 5 bases, leaving 7 bases between the germline ends. CDR3 nucleotides: TGTGCCAGCAGCTTCTATTTGACCGGGGAGCTGTTTTTT. The encoded protein is CASSFYLTGELFF.

The genes are TRBV5-4 and TRBJ1-1, with 8 bases fitting TRBD1. V shed 4 bases, J shed 1 base, and the junction held 3 bases outside the gene matches. CDR1 is SGHNT, CDR2 YYREEE, per germline (reference sequence). The CDR3 has 14 residues. This CDR3 reads CASSPGQGNTEAFF. Here the CDR3 DNA reads TGTGCCAGCAGCCCTGGACAGGGGAACACTGAAGCTTTCTTT.

The J gene is TRBJ2-3, the V gene TRBV13, with D tentatively TRBD2 (7 bases). The V end was cut by 3 bases, the J end by 6 bases, with 16 bases between. The CDR3 runs to 15 residues. Germline lookup yields CDR1 PRHDT and CDR2 FYEKMQ (reference sequence). DNA of the CDR3: TGTGCCAGCAGCTTTCCCCGGACAGCGGGGGATACGCAGTATTTT. Encoded protein: CASSFPRTAGDTQYF. Full variable domain (rest looked up from reference TRBV13 and TRBJ2-3): AAGVIQSPRHLIKEKRETATLKCYPIPRHDTVYWYQQGPGQDPQFLISFYEKMQSDKGSIPDRFSAQQFSDYHSELNMSSLELGDSALYFCASSFPRTAGDTQYFGPGTRLTVL.

This chain connects TRBV27 to TRBJ2-1, with D perhaps matching TRBD2 (6 bases). Germline loops: CDR1 MNHEY, CDR2 SMNVEV (reference sequence). This CDR3 region has 15 residues. Trimming took off 10 bases at V and 9 bases at J, with 25 bases between the two ends. The CDR3 here is CATMARPIGGIEQFF. The CDR3 DNA sequence: TGTGCCACCATGGCGAGGCCTATCGGGGGAATTGAGCAGTTCTTC.

The chain uses TRBV7-9 and TRBJ1-4; 10 positions match TRBD1. CDR1 is SEHNR, CDR2 FQNEAQ, per germline (reference sequence). The length of the CDR3 is 16 residues. The V gene end was trimmed by 1 base and the J gene end by 8 bases; junction bases not matched to a gene: 7. The CDR3 coding sequence is TGTGCCAGCAGCTTAGAGGACAGGGGGAGCAGGGAAAAACTGTTTTTT. The encoded protein is CASSLEDRGSREKLFF.

V usage is TRBV27 and J usage is TRBJ2-3; D remains unclear. Trimming removed 4 bases from V and 2 bases from J, with 7 bases in between. The germline CDR1 and CDR2 sequences are MNHEY and SMNVEV (reference sequence). The CDR3 is made up of 13 amino acids. CDR3 residues: CASSSGHTDTQYF. The CDR3 DNA is TGTGCCAGCAGTTCGGGTCACACAGATACGCAGTATTTT.